A selection of T cell receptor beta chains follows, all from one sample in a study of cytomegalovirus exposure and HLA in healthy donors. The repertoire was sequenced with immunoSEQ multiplex PCR; TCRdb's copy has only in-frame clones and lacks some. The sample has about 160,000 clones; about 79% are singletons. The source material was PBMCs. These receptors all come from a man aged 50 to 60 in good health and CMV-seropositive. Both conserved end residues are part of each CDR3. Each record gives: clone size, V gene, J gene, D gene, CDR3 protein, CDR3 DNA. The D gene is left open where the match is weak. Clone size is given for some rows only: seen once, a few or many times, or a class if the clone is expanded.

>-|TRBV28|TRBJ1-2|-
CASSLVLLNYGYTF
TGTGCCAGCAGCTTAGTACTGCTAAACTATGGCTACACCTTC
>-|TRBV10-1|TRBJ2-3|TRBD2
CASKRGLESDTQYF
TGCGCCAGCAAGCGTGGACTAGAATCCGATACGCAGTATTTT
>-|TRBV19|TRBJ1-5|TRBD1
CASRQGYSNQPQHF
TGTGCCAGTAGACAGGGGTATAGCAATCAGCCCCAGCATTTT
>few|TRBV6-5|TRBJ2-1|TRBD2
CASSYRAGGTGEQFF
TGTGCCAGCAGTTACAGAGCGGGAGGGACGGGTGAGCAGTTCTTC
>-|TRBV7-9|TRBJ2-4|TRBD2
CASSPEVLAGGQYF
TGTGCCAGCAGCCCGGAGGTACTAGCGGGAGGACAGTACTTC
>once|TRBV29-1|TRBJ1-1|-
CSVRRGGPEAFF
TGCAGCGTCCGTCGGGGGGGGCCTGAAGCTTTCTTT
>-|TRBV7-3|TRBJ2-2|-
CASTTGTEELFF
TGTGCCAGCACCACCGGGACTGAGGAGCTGTTTTTT
>-|TRBV15|TRBJ1-2|-
CATSRPTTGNYGYTF
TGTGCCACCAGCAGACCCACCACAGGGAACTATGGCTACACCTTC
>few|TRBV27|TRBJ1-1|-
CASSPWTPGHTEAFF
TGTGCCAGCAGTCCCTGGACTCCGGGTCACACTGAAGCTTTCTTT
>-|TRBV10-3|TRBJ2-1|-
CAISAEKYSYNEQFF
TGTGCCATCAGTGCGGAGAAGTACTCCTACAATGAGCAGTTCTTC
>-|TRBV18|TRBJ1-4|-
CAIKNSGKLFF
TGTGCCATCAAAAATAGTGGAAAACTGTTTTTT
>-|TRBV10-3|TRBJ1-1|-
CAISESGGLTEAFF
TGTGCCATCAGTGAGTCGGGGGGATTGACTGAAGCTTTCTTT
>-|TRBV5-4|TRBJ2-6|-
CASSAGPISGANVLTF
TGTGCCAGCAGCGCGGGACCTATCTCTGGGGCCAACGTCCTGACTTTC
>-|TRBV27|TRBJ2-5|-
CASSLRGSGLETQYF
TGTGCCAGCAGTTTAAGGGGTTCAGGGTTAGAGACCCAGTACTTC
>once|TRBV2|TRBJ2-3|-
CASSESGITDTQYF
TGTGCCAGCAGTGAAAGCGGCATCACAGATACGCAGTATTTT
>-|TRBV5-5|TRBJ1-5|-
CASSSRGDGNQPQHF
TGTGCCAGCAGCTCCAGGGGCGATGGCAATCAGCCCCAGCATTTT
>-|TRBV5-6|TRBJ1-4|-
CASSFRVGEKLFF
TGTGCCAGCAGCTTCCGTGTCGGTGAAAAACTGTTTTTT
>-|TRBV14|TRBJ1-2|TRBD1
CASSQDSRGRGGYTF
TGTGCCAGCAGCCAAGATTCTAGGGGGCGAGGAGGCTACACCTTC
>-|TRBV7-9|TRBJ2-5|-
CASSSGEYQETQYF
TGTGCCAGCAGCTCTGGAGAGTACCAAGAGACCCAGTACTTC
>few|TRBV13|TRBJ2-2|-
CASSLGLALTGELFF
TGTGCCAGCAGCTTGGGTCTAGCCTTGACCGGGGAGCTGTTTTTT
>-|TRBV7-6|TRBJ2-3|TRBD2
CASSQGLAGGLADTQYF
TGTGCCAGCAGCCAGGGACTAGCGGGGGGCCTCGCAGATACGCAGTATTTT
>-|TRBV5-5|TRBJ2-2|-
CASTSANTGELFF
TGTGCCAGCACTAGCGCCAACACCGGGGAGCTGTTTTTT
>-|TRBV5-1|TRBJ2-5|-
CASSFPGAEETQYF
TGCGCCAGCAGCTTTCCAGGGGCAGAAGAGACCCAGTACTTC
>-|TRBV9|TRBJ2-5|TRBD2
CASSPGLAGIQETQYF
TGTGCCAGCAGCCCGGGACTAGCGGGAATCCAAGAGACCCAGTACTTC
>-|TRBV29-1|TRBJ2-7|-
CSVKTGISYEQYF
TGCAGCGTTAAAACCGGTATCTCGTACGAGCAGTACTTC
>-|TRBV29-1|TRBJ2-1|-
CSAPDSSSYNEQFF
TGCAGCGCTCCCGACTCGAGCTCCTACAATGAGCAGTTCTTC
>-|TRBV4-1|TRBJ2-5|-
CASSQEPGQETQYF
TGCGCCAGCAGCCAAGAGCCCGGGCAAGAGACCCAGTACTTC
>-|TRBV9|TRBJ1-4|-
CASSVSGVHEKLFF
TGTGCCAGCAGCGTTTCGGGGGTTCACGAAAAACTGTTTTTT
>-|TRBV11-2|TRBJ2-3|-
CASSPYTGTDTQYF
TGTGCCAGCAGCCCTTATACTGGCACAGATACGCAGTATTTT
>-|TRBV15|TRBJ2-3|TRBD2
CATSGSSGGAGDTQYF
TGTGCCACCAGCGGATCTAGCGGGGGGGCCGGAGATACGCAGTATTTT
>few|TRBV2|TRBJ2-5|-
CASSDGPPKFLLYF
TGTGCCAGCAGTGACGGTCCGCCCAAATTCCTGTTGTACTTC
>few|TRBV5-5|TRBJ1-2|TRBD1
CASSPGGTGGLNYGYTF
TGTGCCAGCAGCCCAGGAGGGACAGGGGGCTTAAACTATGGCTACACCTTC
>-|TRBV7-2|TRBJ1-1|TRBD1
CASSPWGRQGGNTEAFF
TGTGCCAGCAGCCCTTGGGGGAGACAGGGTGGGAACACTGAAGCTTTCTTT
>-|TRBV18|TRBJ1-3|-
CASSPARFSGNTIYF
TGTGCCAGCTCACCTGCTAGATTCTCTGGAAACACCATATATTTT
>-|TRBV19|TRBJ1-4|-
CASRSLMRGGNEKLFF
TGTGCCAGTAGGTCCCTTATGAGGGGGGGCAATGAAAAACTGTTTTTT
>once|TRBV11-3|TRBJ1-1|TRBD1
CASSKGQGAFPEAFF
TGTGCCAGCAGCAAGGGACAGGGGGCCTTCCCTGAAGCTTTCTTT
>-|TRBV6-5|TRBJ2-1|-
CASSPGGSYNEQFF
TGTGCCAGCAGCCCGGGTGGCTCCTACAATGAGCAGTTCTTC
>-|TRBV6-5|TRBJ2-7|-
CASSYSRLYEQYF
TGTGCCAGCAGTTACTCGAGGCTGTACGAGCAGTACTTC
>-|TRBV5-1|TRBJ2-3|TRBD1
CASSLGPGTGGTDTQYF
TGCGCCAGCAGCTTGGGCCCCGGGACAGGGGGCACAGATACGCAGTATTTT
>-|TRBV5-1|TRBJ2-3|TRBD2
CASSVLLAGGPDTQYF
TGCGCCAGCAGCGTGTTACTAGCGGGGGGGCCAGATACGCAGTATTTT
>-|TRBV5-1|TRBJ2-7|TRBD1
CASSSGTGGTGAYEQYF
TGCGCCAGTTCTTCCGGGACAGGGGGAACAGGAGCCTACGAGCAGTACTTC
>-|TRBV6-5|TRBJ2-5|-
CASSYSRPGRQATQYF
TGTGCCAGCAGTTACTCCCGGCCAGGGAGGCAAGCGACCCAGTACTTC
>-|TRBV29-1|TRBJ2-3|-
CSVEASTDTQYF
TGCAGCGTTGAAGCGAGCACAGATACGCAGTATTTT
>-|TRBV6-1|TRBJ1-2|-
CASSERESYGYTF
TGTGCCAGCAGTGAAAGGGAGTCCTATGGCTACACCTTC
>-|TRBV19|TRBJ2-6|-
CASRDSSGANVLTF
TGTGCCAGTAGGGACAGCTCTGGGGCCAACGTCCTGACTTTC
>-|TRBV1|TRBJ1-1|-
CTSSQPEENTEAFF
TGCACCAGCAGCCAACCAGAAGAAAACACTGAAGCTTTCTTT
>-|TRBV7-9|TRBJ2-4|TRBD2
CASSLQRGGRQNIQYF
TGTGCCAGCAGCCTCCAGCGGGGGGGCCGGCAAAACATTCAGTACTTC
>-|TRBV5-1|TRBJ2-3|TRBD2
CASRAGPSTDTQYF
TGCGCCAGCAGAGCGGGGCCCAGCACAGATACGCAGTATTTT
>-|TRBV29-1|TRBJ2-6|TRBD1
CSVLLDRRANVLTF
TGCAGCGTTTTGCTGGACAGGAGGGCCAACGTCCTGACTTTC
>-|TRBV7-3|TRBJ2-1|TRBD2
CASSLKSGGRLFF
TGTGCCAGCAGCTTGAAGTCCGGCGGGAGACTGTTCTTC
>-|TRBV27|TRBJ2-1|-
CASRWGPGNEQFF
TGTGCCAGCAGATGGGGGCCTGGAAATGAGCAGTTCTTC
>-|TRBV5-1|TRBJ1-5|TRBD1
CASRLVTGEAQPQHF
TGCGCCAGTCGCCTGGTGACAGGGGAGGCTCAGCCCCAGCATTTT
>-|TRBV9|TRBJ2-1|-
CASSARGNEQFF
TGTGCCAGCAGCGCAAGGGGGAATGAGCAGTTCTTC
>once|TRBV5-1|TRBJ1-1|TRBD1
CASSLGQGENTEAFF
TGCGCCAGCAGCTTGGGACAGGGGGAGAACACTGAAGCTTTCTTT
>-|TRBV5-4|TRBJ2-3|-
CASSLVGSLDTQYF
TGTGCCAGCAGCTTGGTTGGTAGCTTGGATACGCAGTATTTT
>-|TRBV5-8|TRBJ1-2|-
CASSALQVDGYTF
TGTGCCAGCAGCGCACTACAGGTTGATGGCTACACCTTC
>-|TRBV5-6|TRBJ2-2|TRBD2
CASSFDSGRLSGELFF
TGTGCCAGCAGCTTCGATAGCGGGAGACTTTCTGGGGAGCTGTTTTTT
>-|TRBV5-1|TRBJ2-7|TRBD1
CASSPRQGEAYEQYF
TGCGCCAGCAGCCCTCGACAGGGGGAGGCCTACGAGCAGTACTTC
>-|TRBV25-1|TRBJ2-3|-
CASSDRRAGAGTQYF
TGTGCCAGCAGTGACAGGAGGGCCGGGGCTGGTACGCAGTATTTT
>-|TRBV9|TRBJ1-5|-
CASSVGEGSNQPQHF
TGTGCCAGCAGCGTCGGGGAGGGGAGCAATCAGCCCCAGCATTTT